The sequence of this T cell receptor (beta chain) was determined in a study of vaccination effects on CD4 cells after COVID-19. Repertoires were generated with immunoSEQ multiplex PCR, while TCRdb's copy carries only in-frame clones and drops some. The sample records around 35,000 clones, about 70% being singletons. The CDR3 is made up of 13 amino acids. ViraFEST assay sequencing came after antigen-specific CD4+ T cells were expanded with viral peptide pools. Scientists isolated CD4+ T cells after a roughly 10-day culture period ended. According to the study, vaccine recipients showed no prior SARS-CoV-2 infection and negative nucleocapsid antibodies. Remarks on this clone: No antigen is known for it. The junction departs from the called germline gene at one end, perhaps through a read error.

The TCR comes from a human donor who received a COVID-19 vaccine. The source material was CD4+ T cells from PBMCs cultured with HCoV-OC43 spike peptides, sampled before COVID-19 vaccination. Subset: HCoV-OC43 spike overlapping peptide pool stimulation. The genes are TRBV12-3 or TRBV12-4 and TRBJ2-2; D tentatively reads TRBD1 or TRBD2 (6 bases each). Here the CDR3 reads CASSLGGTGELFF. The CDR3 bases are TGTGCCAGCAGCTTAGGGGGGACCGGGGAGCTGTTTTTT.